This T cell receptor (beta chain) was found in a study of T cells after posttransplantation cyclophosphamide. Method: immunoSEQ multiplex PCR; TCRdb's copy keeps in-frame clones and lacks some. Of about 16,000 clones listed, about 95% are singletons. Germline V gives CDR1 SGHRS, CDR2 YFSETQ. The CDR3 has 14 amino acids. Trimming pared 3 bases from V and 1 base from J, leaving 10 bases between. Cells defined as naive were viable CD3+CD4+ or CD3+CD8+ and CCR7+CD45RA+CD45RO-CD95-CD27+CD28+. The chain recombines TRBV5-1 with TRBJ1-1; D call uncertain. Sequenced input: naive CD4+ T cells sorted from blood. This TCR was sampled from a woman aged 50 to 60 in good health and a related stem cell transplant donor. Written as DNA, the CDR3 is TGCGCCAGCAGCTCGATAGATAAGAACACTGAAGCTTTCTTT. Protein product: CASSSIDKNTEAFF.